Listed below are T cell receptor beta chains from one sample, sequenced in a study of T cell responses to AZD1222 COVID-19 vaccine. Generated by immunoSEQ multiplex PCR, the TCRdb table keeps only in-frame clones and is missing some. The sample lists 150,000 or so clones; around 90% were seen once. Sequencing used peripheral blood, obtained 28 days after the second AZD1222 dose. Receptors originate from an adult who received the AZD1222 COVID-19 vaccine. Each CDR3 is given with its conserved first and last residue. Fields, in order: clone size, V gene, D gene, J gene, CDR3 protein, CDR3 DNA. A D gene is named only where the DNA matches it firmly. Only some rows state a clone size, as once, few, many or a class for expanded clones.

.	TRBV2	TRBD1	TRBJ1-6	CASRRSAGTGNNSPLHF	TGTGCCAGCAGACGGTCTGCCGGGACAGGGAATAATTCACCCCTCCACTTT
.	TRBV7-6	.	TRBJ1-3	CASSLAPGRLDSGNTIYF	TGTGCCAGCAGCTTAGCGCCAGGCAGGCTAGACTCTGGAAACACCATATATTTT
.	TRBV5-1	.	TRBJ2-1	CASSLDLGSYNEQFF	TGCGCCAGCAGCTTGGACCTAGGCTCCTACAATGAGCAGTTCTTC
.	TRBV6-5	.	TRBJ1-5	CASNDQPQHF	TGTGCCAGCAACGATCAGCCCCAGCATTTT
.	TRBV5-1	.	TRBJ2-4	CASSRTTAKNIQYF	TGCGCCAGCAGTCGGACGACGGCCAAAAACATTCAGTACTTC
.	TRBV19	TRBD1	TRBJ2-7	CASRKGQLYEQYF	TGTGCCAGTAGGAAGGGACAGCTCTACGAGCAGTACTTC
.	TRBV7-9	.	TRBJ1-3	CASRHQGSGNTIYF	TGTGCCAGCAGACATCAGGGGTCTGGAAACACCATATATTTT
.	TRBV30	.	TRBJ2-3	CAWSVQLLTDTQYF	TGTGCCTGGAGTGTACAGCTTCTCACAGATACGCAGTATTTT
.	TRBV7-3	.	TRBJ1-5	CASSLQGGQPQHF	TGTGCCAGCAGCTTACAGGGCGGTCAGCCCCAGCATTTT
.	TRBV7-9	.	TRBJ2-5	CASSRVLQETQYF	TGTGCCAGCAGCCGGGTCTTACAAGAGACCCAGTACTTC
.	TRBV11-3	TRBD2	TRBJ2-1	CASSSGGGNEQFF	TGTGCCAGCAGCTCCGGGGGGGGCAATGAGCAGTTCTTC
.	TRBV19	.	TRBJ2-5	CASREPGMKETQYF	TGTGCCAGTAGGGAGCCGGGGATGAAGGAGACCCAGTACTTC
.	TRBV5-5	.	TRBJ1-2	CASSLVGQMSGYTF	TGTGCCAGCAGCTTGGTCGGGCAGATGTCAGGCTACACCTTC
.	TRBV28	.	TRBJ2-6	CASSQDASGANVLTF	TGTGCCAGCAGTCAGGACGCCTCTGGGGCCAACGTCCTGACTTTC
.	TRBV10-1	.	TRBJ1-4	CASGSRATNEKLFF	TGCGCCAGCGGAAGCAGAGCTACTAATGAAAAACTGTTTTTT
.	TRBV5-1	TRBD2	TRBJ2-1	CASSLGPGGLYNEQFF	TGCGCCAGCAGCTTGGGGCCGGGGGGACTCTACAATGAGCAGTTCTTC
.	TRBV5-4	TRBD1	TRBJ1-2	CASSFPDRGITGYTF	TGTGCCAGCAGCTTCCCAGACAGGGGGATAACTGGCTACACCTTC
few	TRBV10-3	.	TRBJ1-3	CAISGQPRGGNTIYF	TGTGCCATCAGTGGCCAACCGCGAGGGGGAAACACCATATATTTT
.	TRBV29-1	TRBD2	TRBJ2-5	CSARTSGRVGTQYF	TGCAGCGCTCGGACTAGCGGGAGAGTTGGGACCCAGTACTTC
once	TRBV9	TRBD1	TRBJ1-3	CASSESGTGLNTIYF	TGTGCCAGCAGCGAATCCGGGACAGGGCTGAACACCATATATTTT
.	TRBV11-2	.	TRBJ2-1	CASSPGGVSYSSYNEQFF	TGTGCCAGCAGCCCGGGCGGTGTGAGCTACAGCTCCTACAATGAGCAGTTCTTC
.	TRBV3-1/TRBV3-2	.	TRBJ2-7	CASSQVAGMGRDEQYF	TGTGCCAGCAGCCAAGTCGCAGGGATGGGTCGGGACGAGCAGTACTTC
.	TRBV20-1	.	TRBJ2-1	CSASGPFSSYNEQFF	TGCAGTGCTAGTGGGCCCTTTTCCTCCTACAATGAGCAGTTCTTC
once	TRBV30	.	TRBJ1-5	CAWSVRRTAENNQPQHF	TGTGCCTGGAGTGTACGTCGGACAGCAGAAAACAATCAGCCCCAGCATTTT
.	TRBV18	.	TRBJ2-7	CASSPRAGIHEQYF	TGTGCCAGCTCACCAAGGGCGGGAATCCACGAGCAGTACTTC
.	TRBV9	.	TRBJ2-7	CASSVETNSYEQYF	TGTGCCAGCAGCGTGGAGACTAACTCCTACGAGCAGTACTTC
.	TRBV29-1	.	TRBJ1-2	CSVPHTDRTGYTF	TGCAGCGTTCCACACACCGACAGAACTGGCTACACCTTC
.	TRBV5-4	.	TRBJ2-3	CASSLLSGSEADTQYF	TGTGCCAGCAGCTTGCTATCAGGGTCGGAGGCAGATACGCAGTATTTT
.	TRBV11-2	.	TRBJ2-2	CASSLAVTGELFF	TGTGCCAGCAGCTTAGCGGTCACCGGGGAGCTGTTTTTT
.	TRBV5-1	TRBD2	TRBJ2-7	CASSAGLAGGEQYF	TGCGCCAGCAGCGCGGGACTAGCGGGAGGGGAGCAGTACTTC
.	TRBV19	.	TRBJ1-5	CASCGPGLNQPQHF	TGTGCCAGTTGCGGTCCAGGGCTTAATCAGCCCCAGCATTTT
.	TRBV5-1	.	TRBJ1-4	CASSSEGHVIGVKLFF	TGCGCCAGCAGCTCGGAGGGACACGTAATTGGTGTAAAACTGTTTTTT
.	TRBV7-9	.	TRBJ1-3	CASSAKTGSGNTIYF	TGTGCCAGCAGCGCGAAGACCGGCTCTGGAAACACCATATATTTT
.	TRBV4-2	.	TRBJ1-1	CASSPPNRDAEAFF	TGTGCCAGCAGCCCTCCGAACAGGGACGCTGAAGCTTTCTTT
.	TRBV27	TRBD2	TRBJ2-3	CASSLLAGSTDTQYF	TGTGCCAGCAGTTTACTAGCGGGTTCCACAGATACGCAGTATTTT
.	TRBV7-9	TRBD2	TRBJ2-1	CASSYSPIAGGSNEQFF	TGTGCCAGCAGCTACTCCCCCATAGCGGGAGGAAGTAATGAGCAGTTCTTC
.	TRBV11-2	TRBD2	TRBJ2-1	CASSLVGLAVYNEQFF	TGTGCCAGCAGCTTAGTCGGACTAGCGGTTTACAATGAGCAGTTCTTC
once	TRBV5-4	.	TRBJ2-1	CASSLVNNEQFF	TGTGCCAGCAGCTTAGTGAACAATGAGCAGTTCTTC
.	TRBV7-3	.	TRBJ2-3	CASSHNAGFSTDTQYF	TGTGCCAGCAGTCACAACGCAGGGTTTAGCACAGATACGCAGTATTTT
.	TRBV18	.	TRBJ1-1	CASSPGEHGEAFF	TGTGCCAGCTCACCGGGAGAACACGGTGAAGCTTTCTTT
.	TRBV28	.	TRBJ2-3	CASSLVVASSTDTQYF	TGTGCCAGCAGTTTGGTCGTCGCAAGTAGCACAGATACGCAGTATTTT
.	TRBV28	.	TRBJ1-2	CASSVNYGYTF	TGTGCCAGCTCTGTTAACTATGGCTACACCTTC
.	TRBV6-5	TRBD1	TRBJ2-3	CASSYGDSPAQYF	TGTGCCAGCAGTTACGGGGACAGTCCGGCGCAGTATTTT
.	TRBV9	.	TRBJ2-5	CASSVMAGTTQETQYF	TGTGCCAGCAGCGTAATGGCCGGCACTACTCAAGAGACCCAGTACTTC
.	TRBV2	.	TRBJ2-7	CASSTRHPLTYEQYF	TGTGCCAGCAGTACTCGACACCCTCTAACCTACGAGCAGTACTTC
.	TRBV27	.	TRBJ2-7	CASSLVQGEQYF	TGTGCCAGCAGTTTAGTACAGGGAGAGCAGTACTTC
.	TRBV4-1	TRBD2	TRBJ2-5	CASSQDPGLAGQETQYF	TGCGCCAGCAGCCAAGATCCGGGACTAGCGGGACAAGAGACCCAGTACTTC
.	TRBV7-2	.	TRBJ2-5	CASSASAAQETQYF	TGTGCCAGCAGCGCGTCAGCGGCCCAAGAGACCCAGTACTTC
.	TRBV5-5	TRBD1	TRBJ1-1	CASSPGTGMNTEAFF	TGTGCCAGCAGCCCTGGGACAGGGATGAACACTGAAGCTTTCTTT
.	TRBV15	.	TRBJ2-2	CATSRDTRTGELFF	TGTGCCACCAGCAGAGATACGAGGACCGGGGAGCTGTTTTTT
.	TRBV2	.	TRBJ1-5	CASSASGGLGNQPQHF	TGTGCCAGCAGTGCGAGTGGGGGATTGGGCAATCAGCCCCAGCATTTT
.	TRBV28	TRBD2	TRBJ2-7	CASSLGSGTSGSYEQYF	TGTGCCAGCAGTCTAGGGTCCGGGACTAGCGGCTCCTACGAGCAGTACTTC
.	TRBV12-5	.	TRBJ1-6	CASGLVLPYYNSPLHF	TGTGCTAGTGGTTTGGTACTACCGTACTATAATTCACCCCTCCACTTT
.	TRBV5-6	.	TRBJ1-5	CASSLGSFRPQPQHF	TGTGCCAGCAGCTTGGGCAGCTTTCGGCCTCAGCCCCAGCATTTT
once	TRBV5-1	.	TRBJ1-2	CASSSGTYGGYTF	TGCGCCAGCAGCTCAGGGACCTATGGTGGCTACACCTTC
.	TRBV6-6	TRBD1	TRBJ2-1	CASSTGTGSYNEQFF	TGTGCCAGCAGCACCGGGACAGGGTCCTACAATGAGCAGTTCTTC
.	TRBV27	.	TRBJ1-2	CASSLSTGEDINYGYTF	TGTGCCAGCAGTTTATCGACAGGAGAAGACATTAACTATGGCTACACCTTC
.	TRBV19	TRBD1	TRBJ2-1	CASSMLGTGVHNEQFF	TGTGCCAGTAGTATGTTGGGGACAGGGGTCCACAATGAGCAGTTCTTC
.	TRBV5-4	TRBD1	TRBJ2-2	CASTGQEKNTGELFF	TGTGCCAGCACCGGACAGGAGAAGAACACCGGGGAGCTGTTTTTT